The 3 T cell receptor beta chains below come from one sample, sequenced in a study of T cell repertoires in cytomegalovirus infection. TCRdb used MiXCR to reprocess the reads, holding one entry per CDR3 protein. The sample yields about 600,000 distinct CDR3 sequences, roughly 26% seen once. The sequenced material came from CD8+ T cells from PBMCs. The receptors derive from a human donor in good health (CMV status not recorded). Some clones in this sample may be carry-over from other donors' samples.

This clonotype was detected ten times or more. The chain recombines TRBV7-2 with TRBJ1-5; D is possibly TRBD1 (5 bases). V was trimmed by 1 base and J by 4 bases, leaving 17 bases between them. This CDR3 spans 17 amino acids. CDR1 is SGHTA and CDR2 is FQGNSA in the germline V gene. The chain's CDR3 is CASSLEGRVSANQPQHF. In DNA, the CDR3 is TGTGCCAGCAGCTTAGAGGGCAGGGTATCCGCTAATCAGCCCCAGCATTTT.

This clonotype was observed a handful of times. The gene calls are TRBV25-1 and TRBJ2-5, with D maybe TRBD1 (5 bases). CDR1 MGHDK and CDR2 SYGVNS come from the germline V gene. The CDR3 is made up of 17 amino acids. Trimming removed 1 base from V and 1 base from J, with 16 bases in between. This CDR3 reads CASSESRFLTAQETQYF. The CDR3 DNA is TGTGCCAGCAGTGAATCCCGTTTTTTGACAGCCCAAGAGACCCAGTACTTC.

The chain is built from TRBV20-1 and TRBJ1-1; TRBD1 is a possible D gene (6 bases). The germline gives CDR1 DFQATT, CDR2 SNEGSKA (reference sequence). V shed 5 bases and J shed 0 bases, with 13 bases lying between them. This CDR3 spans 14 amino acids. CDR3: CSAGWDTMNTEAFF. In DNA form, the CDR3 reads TGCAGTGCTGGATGGGACACTATGAACACTGAAGCTTTCTTT.